The TCR beta chain described here comes from a study of Tregs in tolerant kidney transplant recipients. Profiling relied on immunoSEQ multiplex PCR, and the TCRdb table lists in-frame clones only, not all of them. The sample lists tens of thousands of clones, around 84% occurring once. The sequencing sample was made of CD4+ T cells from blood. The receptor's source is a human donor in good health.

The CDR3 reads CATSRQGGAKGETQYF. The CDR3 DNA reads TGTGCCACCAGCAGACAGGGGGGGGCCAAGGGAGAGACCCAGTACTTC. The chain joins TRBV15 to TRBJ2-5, with D perhaps given as TRBD1 or TRBD2 (7 bases each). Trimming took 2 bases from V and 4 from J, leaving 17 bases between them. This CDR3 is 16 amino acids long. The germline V gene encodes CDR1 LNHNV and CDR2 YYDKDF (reference sequence).